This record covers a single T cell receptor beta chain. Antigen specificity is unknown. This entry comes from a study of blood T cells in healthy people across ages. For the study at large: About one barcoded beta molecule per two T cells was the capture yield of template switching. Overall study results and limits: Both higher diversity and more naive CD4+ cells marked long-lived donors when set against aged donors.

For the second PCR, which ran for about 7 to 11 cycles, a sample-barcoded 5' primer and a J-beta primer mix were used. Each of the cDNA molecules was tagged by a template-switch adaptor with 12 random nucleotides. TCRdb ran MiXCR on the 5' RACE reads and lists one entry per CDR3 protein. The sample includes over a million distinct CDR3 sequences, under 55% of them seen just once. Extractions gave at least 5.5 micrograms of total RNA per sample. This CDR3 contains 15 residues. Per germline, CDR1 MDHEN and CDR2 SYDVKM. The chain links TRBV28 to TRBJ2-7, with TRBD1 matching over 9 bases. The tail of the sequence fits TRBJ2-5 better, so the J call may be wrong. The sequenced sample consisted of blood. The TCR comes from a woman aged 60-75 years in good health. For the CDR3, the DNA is TGTGCCAGCAGGCCAACAGGGGGCCTTTGGGAGACCCAGTACTTC. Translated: CASRPTGGLWETQYF.